This T cell receptor beta chain was retrieved from a study of T cell responses to AZD1222 COVID-19 vaccine. On the study more broadly: Second-dose schedules of about 4 or about 12 weeks were combined. Findings of the study overall: At study baseline, merely roughly 6 AZD1222 recipients were seropositive.

The assay was immunoSEQ multiplex PCR, and TCRdb's table has in-frame clones only and misses some. The top ten clones hold 10% of a sample with more than 80,000 clones, 65% to 90% of them seen once. A remark on this clone: Antigen unknown.

The length of the CDR3 is 15 residues. V was clipped by 2 bases and J by 10 bases; unmatched bases: 7. Per germline, CDR1 LNHDA and CDR2 SQIVND (reference sequence). The chain has TRBV19 and TRBJ1-6, with TRBD1 identical over 8 bases. The sample consisted of peripheral blood, taken on day 0 of AZD1222 vaccination. This clonotype was obtained from an adult in good health. The CDR3 reads CASSIKDRVGSPLHF. CDR3 DNA: TGTGCCAGTAGTATAAAGGACAGGGTAGGATCACCCCTCCACTTT.